The sample holds many counts of the clone carrying this TCR beta chain. CDR1 and CDR2 from the germline V gene are SGHTS and YDEGEE. The CDR3 is made up of 11 amino acids. Trimming removed 1 base from V and 11 bases from J, with 4 bases in between. These data belong to a study of T cell repertoires in cytomegalovirus infection. TCRdb re-analysed the reads in MiXCR, keeping a single row per CDR3 protein. The repertoire includes some 300,000 distinct CDR3 sequences, around 9.6% of them detected once, and around 2.5% sits in the top ten. This chain uses TRBV5-8 with TRBJ1-6, with D unresolved. Input material: PBMCs. The origin of this receptor is a human donor in good health (CMV status not recorded). Some clones in this sample may be carry-over from other donors' samples. The CDR3 region is CASSLPAPLHF. The CDR3 DNA follows: TGTGCCAGCAGCTTGCCAGCACCCCTCCACTTT.